The sequence of this T cell receptor beta chain was determined in a study of blood T cell repertoires in COVID-19 (dated by TCRdb to the early 2020s). For the wider study: Collaborator samples came from the United States, Italy and Spain and covered acute and convalescent phases of COVID-19. Where HLA class I and class II types were available, the types were taken from metadata supplied by the sample provider, not from assay-based typing. The material from the prospective study consisted of cDNA or gDNA derived from T cells, B-cell-depleted T cells, or PBMCs. The repertoires were made available in a free public database intended to serve as a resource for research on the immune response to SARS-CoV-2. Samples came from the ongoing ImmuneRACE study (first 160 participants) plus 1,254 subjects from 6 global collaborators. The sample metadata nearly always contained a de-identified subject ID, COVID-19 status, age in years and sex. Subjects who had been exposed to COVID-19, were actively infected with it, or had recovered from it provided the deeply sampled blood TCRbeta repertoires that made up the dataset. What the study reported, not specific to this receptor: The quantity of clinical and demographic metadata differed by source and by participant and was supplied without curation.

With respect to this clone: Which antigen it targets is not known. No base qualities exist here, and no much larger clone lies one base off it.

TCRbeta CDR3 regions were amplified from genomic DNA using the immunoSEQ Assay, a bias-controlled multiplex PCR. The authors' pipeline ran thus. The number of nucleated cells in each sample was estimated by amplification of reference gene primers within the assay. To quantify the absolute abundance of each unique TCRbeta CDR3 rearrangement, sequence reads were collapsed and filtered. For each sample, productive Simpson clonality was calculated as the square root of Simpson's diversity index over productive rearrangements. TCRdb obtained this table from immuneACCESS and retained in-frame rearrangements with V and J assigned. These tables miss some clones; where compared with another copy, unresolved V genes account for less than half of the shortfall, and the remainder is unexplained. That table is the source of V, J and clone size, and D and trimming were worked out from the DNA. The sample records about 11,000 clones, 84% of which are singletons. The ten largest clones take up approximately 31% of the sample.

The CDR3 holds 14 amino acids from the cysteine to the phenylalanine. Only CDR3 DNA is held: 42 bases, read in frame from base 1. Trimming takes 7 bases from V and 1 base from J, and the germline ends sit 13 bases apart. Per the germline V gene, SGHTA is the CDR1 and FQGNSA is the CDR2. Each collaborating institution followed its own protocols to collect whole blood in K2EDTA tubes. For TCRbeta analysis, collaborators shipped samples as frozen whole blood, isolated PBMCs, or DNA extracted from either of those sample types. This TCR came from a man aged 45-60 years with active COVID-19. In this chain, TRBV7-2 is recombined with TRBJ1-1, with an unclear D gene assignment. The material sequenced was peripheral blood. DNA sequence: TGTGCCAGCATCCAGTTCCCGGGGAACACTGAAGCTTTCTTT. Its coded protein is CASIQFPGNTEAFF.